Sequencing of this T cell receptor beta chain was carried out in a study of identical twins. In TCRdb, the 5' RACE reads were re-called with MiXCR into one record per CDR3 protein. Here the sample spans some 690,000 distinct CDR3 sequences, 20% to 25% being singletons. The CDR3 consists of 14 residues. Between the trimmed V and J ends, which lost 5 bases and 6 bases, there was a span of 15 bases. Looked up from germline, CDR1 is MNHNS and CDR2 is SASEGT. These data were likewise used in another study, on T cells expressing NK-cell markers.

The source is a young woman in good health. The specimen was PBMCs. V usage is TRBV6-1 and J usage is TRBJ2-3; D is unclear. CDR3 nucleotide sequence: TGTGCCAGCAGTCTGCGCCGAGCCCCCGATACGCAGTATTTT. Encoded protein: CASSLRRAPDTQYF.